The rows below give T cell receptor beta chains drawn from one sample of a study of T cells after yellow fever vaccination. TCRdb reprocessed the 5' RACE reads with MiXCR, giving one entry per CDR3 protein. The sample consists of 300,000 or so distinct CDR3 sequences, approximately 12% of them appearing once. This sample comprised CD4+ T cells sorted from PBMCs, obtained 45 days after the yellow fever booster vaccination. The receptors stem from a man aged 25-45 years who received the YFV17D yellow fever vaccine. Each CDR3 is given without its conserved first and last residue. The D gene is left open where the match is weak. Part of the rows lack a size; the others show once, few, many or a class for expanded clones.

12	.	TRBV24-1	.	ATRAGLDADTQY
13	.	TRBV7-2	.	ASSSKRTAHETQY
14	few	TRBV6-2/TRBV6-3	TRBD1	ASSTGDRGRTGELF
13	few	TRBV27	.	ASRQLSGLSQPQH
14	.	TRBV10-1	TRBD1	ASSLTRDRAYNEQF
13	.	TRBV5-1	.	ASSLGAPNTGELF
11	many	TRBV20-1	.	SARRGPKETQY
13	.	TRBV6-5	TRBD2	ASSFSGLVRYEQY
11	.	TRBV12-3/TRBV12-4	TRBD2	ASGSGSFETQY
14	.	TRBV6-1	TRBD1	ASSARDRGQGQPQH
12	few	TRBV20-1	.	SASERAGNQPQH
9	.	TRBV24-1	.	DSAGGDTQY
13	.	TRBV5-1	.	ASSPQPHEGRDLF
15	.	TRBV6-2/TRBV6-3	TRBD1	ASSRAMTGPAYNEQF
13	.	TRBV24-1	TRBD2	ATSAEAGGYNEQF
10	few	TRBV30	.	AAGAMSYEQY
12	.	TRBV5-1	.	ASSLAEQNTEAF
13	.	TRBV20-1	.	SAIIQGRFNQPQH
13	.	TRBV12-3/TRBV12-4	TRBD1	ASSRQGLPNTEAF
11	few	TRBV7-2	.	ASSGKHMSGYT
12	few	TRBV5-1	.	ASKGSQDSYEQY
13	.	TRBV11-2	TRBD1	ASSLGGTANEKLF
12	many	TRBV7-2	.	ASSRMDRAYEQY
15	.	TRBV7-9	TRBD2	ASSSPTKAGGNYEQY
13	many	TRBV4-3	.	ASSQEHGPTGELF
11	.	TRBV7-9	.	ASSPIASNTQY
12	few	TRBV7-6	.	ASSMAGSYNEQF
9	.	TRBV12-3/TRBV12-4	.	ASTLGGREF
10	.	TRBV11-2	TRBD1	ASSLTGTGWT
10	few	TRBV9	.	ASSTSGREQY
12	.	TRBV7-2	.	ASSRPGSTDTQY
10	few	TRBV29-1	.	SDGRTADTQY
14	few	TRBV7-9	.	ASSPALSSLINEQF
12	many	TRBV4-3	TRBD1	ASSLDRGPYEQY
12	.	TRBV4-3	TRBD2	ASSHVGLTDTQY
13	.	TRBV23-1	.	ASGHPRVSYNEQF